The 10 T cell receptor beta chains listed next were all sequenced from one sample in a study of blood T cell repertoires in COVID-19. Sequencing was performed with immunoSEQ multiplex PCR; in TCRdb, only in-frame clones are kept and a portion is missing. The data hold almost 20,000 clones, with 85% to 95% observed a single time. Sequencing input: peripheral blood. Receptors originate from a woman aged 45-65 years with active COVID-19.

CDR3 protein: CASSRDYEQYF. CDR3 sequence (DNA): TGTGCCAGCAGTCGGGACTACGAGCAGTACTTC. The rearrangement joins TRBV2 to TRBJ2-7; D possibly corresponds to TRBD2 (5 bases). Germline V lookup: CDR1 SNHLY, CDR2 FYNNEI. V was cut by 5 bases and J by 3 bases, with 5 bases left in between. The CDR3 totals 11 residues. Drawing the rest from reference TRBV2 and TRBJ2-7, the complete variable domain is EPEVTQTPSHQVTQMGQEVILRCVPISNHLYFYWYRQILGQKVEFLVSFYNNEISEKSEIFDDQFSVERPDGSNFTLKIRSTKLEDSAMYFCASSRDYEQYFGPGTRLTVT.

This chain uses TRBV11-2 with TRBJ1-2, with D perhaps matching TRBD1 (6 bases). The germline CDR1 and CDR2 sequences are SGHAT and FQNNGV. The CDR3 is made up of 13 amino acids. The germline V and J ends were trimmed by 6 bases and 2 bases, with 10 bases remaining between them. In DNA form, the CDR3 reads TGTGCCAGCAGTTTGGACAGAAACTATGGCTACACCTTC. It is translated as CASSLDRNYGYTF.

The chain is built from TRBV5-1 and TRBJ2-1; the match to TRBD2 covers 7 bases. V was clipped by 0 bases and J by 6 bases; unmatched bases: 6. In germline, CDR1 is SGHRS, CDR2 YFSETQ. The CDR3 is 15 amino acids. CDR3 region: CASSLVTASGNEQFF. The CDR3 DNA reads as TGCGCCAGCAGCTTGGTGACGGCTAGCGGCAATGAGCAGTTCTTC. Supplemented by reference TRBV5-1 and TRBJ2-1, the full variable domain reads KAGVTQTPRYLIKTRGQQVTLSCSPISGHRSVSWYQQTPGQGLQFLFEYFSETQRNKGNFPGRFSGRQFSNSRSEMNVSTLELGDSALYLCASSLVTASGNEQFFGPGTRLTVL.

Relative to its sample, this clone is large (0.1 to 1%). The rearrangement uses TRBV7-8 and TRBJ1-1, with a weak D call TRBD1 (5 bases). The CDR3 sequence is 13 residues long. The germline V gene encodes CDR1 SGHVS and CDR2 FQNEAQ. Deletions cut 5 bases from V and 10 bases from J, with 17 bases between. CDR3 region: CASSNTAGRGAFF. As DNA, the CDR3 is TGTGCCAGCAGCAACACCGCAGGGAGGGGAGCTTTCTTT.

The chain is built from TRBV13 and TRBJ1-6, with 7 nucleotides matching TRBD1. This CDR3 is 14 amino acids long. With V trimmed by 0 bases and J by 10 bases, 3 bases remained unmatched. Per the germline V gene, CDR1 is PRHDT and CDR2 is FYEKMQ (reference sequence). The CDR3 sequence is CASSLGTGISPLHF. The CDR3 DNA reads as TGTGCCAGCAGCTTAGGGACAGGGATCTCACCCCTCCACTTT.

This rearrangement joins TRBV5-4 to TRBJ1-1, with D unclear. The length of the CDR3 is 16 residues. V was shortened by 0 bases and J by 0 bases, with 12 bases between the two germline ends. Germline V gives CDR1 SGHNT, CDR2 YYREEE (reference sequence). DNA of the CDR3: TGTGCCAGCAGCTTGGGTTTAGGAGTGATGAACACTGAAGCTTTCTTT. Translated, it gives CASSLGLGVMNTEAFF.

This clone appeared a single time. The chain joins TRBV5-4 to TRBJ2-7, with unresolved D. The germline V gene has CDR1 SGHNT and CDR2 YYREEE (reference sequence). The CDR3 has 13 residues. Trimming left V 4 bases short and J 6 bases short, with 14 bases between. The CDR3 sequence is CASSAASEVEQYF. CDR3 DNA sequence: TGTGCCAGCAGCGCGGCAAGTGAGGTCGAGCAGTACTTC. Based on the CDR3 plus reference TRBV5-4 and TRBJ2-7, the full variable domain is ETGVTQSPTHLIKTRGQQVTLRCSSQSGHNTVSWYQQALGQGPQFIFQYYREEENGRGNFPPRFSGLQFPNYSSELNVNALELDDSALYLCASSAASEVEQYFGPGTRLTVT.

The rearrangement links TRBV14 to TRBJ1-6, with D uncertain. The CDR3 sequence is 17 residues long. Between the trimmed V and J ends, which lost 1 base and 0 bases, there was a span of 10 bases. Germline loops: CDR1 SGHDN, CDR2 FVKESK. CDR3 DNA sequence: TGTGCCAGCAGCCAAGGATTTGAGAGCTCCTATAATTCACCCCTCCACTTT. Translation gives CASSQGFESSYNSPLHF.

The V and J genes are TRBV5-1 and TRBJ2-3; 7 bases fit TRBD1. Germline V CDR1 and CDR2: SGHRS, YFSETQ. With V trimmed by 4 bases and J by 3 bases, 11 bases remained unmatched. CDR3 length: 16 residues. The CDR3 region is CASSIETGLKTDTQYF. In DNA, the CDR3 is TGCGCCAGCAGCATCGAGACAGGGCTTAAGACAGATACGCAGTATTTT.

This clone was seen once. This sequence joins TRBV4-1 and TRBJ2-2, with TRBD1 matching 7 bases. The CDR3 totals 15 residues. Germline CDR1 and CDR2: MGHRA and YSYEKL. The junction had 7 bases not matched to a gene; V was cut back by 4 bases and J by 5 bases. DNA of the CDR3: TGCGCCAGCAGCCTCCGGGACAGCCTAACCGGGGAGCTGTTTTTT. Translating it yields CASSLRDSLTGELFF.